This T cell receptor (beta chain) was captured in a study of tumor and adjacent non-tumor tissue in lung cancer. Both ends counted, the CDR3 spans 16 residues. Germline V gene data show CDR1 as SGHDN and CDR2 as FVKESK. This sample's RNA came from whole unsorted tissue. The normal lung tissue was taken more than 3 cm from the tumor edge. A modified ARM-PCR protocol with three rounds of nested PCR amplified TCRbeta. TCRdb passed the multiplex PCR reads through MiXCR, listing each CDR3 protein once. This table has roughly 69,000 distinct CDR3 sequences, more than 75% appearing once. Note on this clonotype: A read error is likely, as this CDR3 ends without the conserved phenylalanine or tryptophan. No DNA is shown, since the ends of the CDR3 on it are uncertain; the CDR3 is the one TCRdb lists.

Specimen: distant non-tumor lung tissue. The rearrangement uses TRBV14 and TRBJ2-1; whether TRBD1, the table's D call, matches the DNA was not checked. This receptor was taken from a man in his sixties with non-small cell lung cancer. The CDR3 loop reads CASSQDFRAVNKEKFL.